A selection of T cell receptor beta chains follows, all from one sample in a study of blood T cell repertoires in COVID-19. Using immunoSEQ multiplex PCR, the repertoire was profiled, and TCRdb retains in-frame clones only, with some absent. The sample has under 450,000 clones; around 87% are singletons. The sequencing sample was made of PBMCs or T cells enriched from blood (not recorded which). All receptors come from a man under 40 who had recovered from COVID-19. CDR3s include the opening cysteine and the closing phenylalanine or tryptophan. D genes are given only for firm matches. Size tells how often a clone was seen (once, few, many) or the class of an expanded clone, and some rows leave it out.

D	V	J	size	CDR3	DNA
TRBD1	TRBV7-2	TRBJ1-3	-	CASSPDTGGRNTIYF	TGTGCCAGCAGCCCAGACACAGGGGGGAGAAACACCATATATTTT
-	TRBV3-1/TRBV3-2	TRBJ1-2	-	CASSQERGAYRYGYTF	TGTGCCAGCAGCCAAGAGCGGGGGGCCTACCGCTATGGCTACACCTTC
-	TRBV2	TRBJ1-6	once	CASSLSQDASPLHF	TGTGCCAGCAGCCTGAGTCAGGATGCGTCACCCCTCCACTTT
TRBD1	TRBV4-2	TRBJ1-6	-	CASSQSSGTGYSPLHF	TGTGCCAGCAGCCAATCATCCGGGACAGGGTATTCACCCCTCCACTTT
-	TRBV4-2	TRBJ1-4	-	CASSGGTVNEKLFF	TGTGCCAGCAGCGGAGGGACTGTTAATGAAAAACTGTTTTTT
-	TRBV2	TRBJ1-5	once	CASRDGTLGHRQPQHF	TGTGCCAGCAGGGACGGGACTCTCGGTCATCGTCAGCCCCAGCATTTT
-	TRBV18	TRBJ1-5	few	CASSPPPGGIQPQHF	TGTGCCAGCTCACCACCGCCAGGCGGGATACAGCCCCAGCATTTT
TRBD1	TRBV19	TRBJ1-6	-	CASTPLHRGNIISPLHF	TGTGCCAGTACTCCCCTCCACAGGGGGAATATAATTTCACCCCTCCACTTT
TRBD1	TRBV5-1	TRBJ1-4	-	CASSLGWGQTNEKLFF	TGCGCCAGCAGCTTGGGATGGGGACAGACTAATGAAAAACTGTTTTTT
TRBD1	TRBV18	TRBJ1-2	-	CASRQGADGYTF	TGTGCCAGCCGTCAGGGGGCTGATGGCTACACCTTC
TRBD1	TRBV5-1	TRBJ1-4	-	CASSAETGDEKLFF	TGCGCCAGCTCGGCGGAGACAGGGGATGAAAAACTGTTTTTT
-	TRBV7-9	TRBJ1-4	few	CASSLAWGPATNEKLFF	TGTGCCAGCAGCTTAGCGTGGGGCCCTGCAACTAATGAAAAACTGTTTTTT
TRBD1	TRBV6-5	TRBJ1-2	once	CASGGQASYGYTF	TGTGCCAGCGGCGGACAGGCCTCCTATGGCTACACCTTC
-	TRBV4-1	TRBJ2-5	-	CASSQKETQYF	TGCGCCAGCAGTCAGAAAGAGACCCAGTACTTC
TRBD2	TRBV5-6	TRBJ2-7	few	CASSWGSSGGYEQYF	TGTGCCAGCAGCTGGGGGAGTAGCGGGGGCTACGAGCAGTACTTC
-	TRBV6-1	TRBJ1-4	few	CASSEYGHRATNEKLFF	TGTGCCAGCAGTGAATACGGCCATCGGGCAACTAATGAAAAACTGTTTTTT
TRBD1	TRBV30	TRBJ1-2	-	CAWGRDRPYGYTF	TGTGCCTGGGGTAGGGACAGGCCATATGGCTACACCTTC
-	TRBV19	TRBJ2-3	-	CASSLWDLDTQYF	TGTGCCAGTAGTCTCTGGGACTTGGATACGCAGTATTTT
-	TRBV10-3	TRBJ1-1	-	CAIRDMDRGLGNTEAFF	TGTGCCATCAGGGATATGGACCGCGGACTGGGGAACACTGAAGCTTTCTTT
-	TRBV12-3/TRBV12-4	TRBJ1-5	-	CASSREVQPQHF	TGTGCCAGCTCGAGGGAGGTTCAGCCCCAGCATTTT